The 7 T cell receptor beta chains below come from one sample, sequenced in a study of identical twins. TCRdb independently ran MiXCR on the 5' RACE reads; one entry per CDR3 protein. The table includes around 500,000 distinct CDR3 sequences, approximately 15% detected once. These data were likewise used in another study, on yellow fever vaccine responses in identical twins.

The sequencing sample was made of CD4+ T cells sorted from blood. The receptor set was obtained from a woman under 30 in good health.

The CDR3 sequence: CASSSYRRNTEAFF. The DNA for the CDR3 is TGTGCCAGCAGCTCTTACAGGAGGAACACTGAAGCTTTCTTT. The V call is TRBV5-5, the J call TRBJ1-1; perhaps TRBD1 as D (5 bases). V was pared by 3 bases and J by 1 base, with 10 bases between. The CDR3 sequence is 14 residues long. Germline CDR1 is SGHKS and CDR2 is YYEKEE (reference sequence).

This clonotype was detected ten times or more. The chain employs TRBV5-1 and TRBJ2-5; a weak D match, TRBD1 (6 bases). The V and J ends lost 4 bases and 4 bases respectively, with 11 bases between them. The CDR3 runs to 13 residues. Germline lookup yields CDR1 SGHRS and CDR2 YFSETQ. CDR3 residues: CASSRGLGETQYF. The CDR3, as DNA: TGCGCCAGCAGCAGGGGGTTGGGAGAGACCCAGTACTTC.

The chain has TRBV5-5 and TRBJ2-3, with 9 bases that match TRBD2. Per the germline V gene, CDR1 is SGHKS and CDR2 is YYEKEE (reference sequence). This CDR3 is built from 16 residues. J was trimmed by 2 bases and V by 2 bases; bases with no gene match: 6. The CDR3 nucleotides are TGTGCCAGCAGCTTAAGCGGGGGGCCCCCCACAGATACGCAGTATTTT. It specifies CASSLSGGPPTDTQYF.

The chain is built from TRBV7-2 and TRBJ1-2; no reliable D call. Germline CDR1 and CDR2: SGHTA and FQGNSA. The germline V and J ends were trimmed by 1 base and 2 bases, with 8 bases remaining between them. The length of the CDR3 is 14 residues. CDR3 sequence: CASSLEYSNYGYTF. In DNA form, the CDR3 reads TGTGCCAGCAGCTTAGAATACAGCAACTATGGCTACACCTTC.

The CDR3 DNA reads TGCAGTGCTAGTGGTAGAAGCTCCTATAATTCACCCCTCCACTTT. It specifies CSASGRSSYNSPLHF. The rearrangement joins TRBV20-1 to TRBJ1-6; no clear D. Germline assignment: CDR1 DFQATT and CDR2 SNEGSKA (reference sequence). V lost 3 bases to trimming and J lost 0 bases, with 9 bases between them. The CDR3 is 15 residues long.

This clonotype was counted at least ten times. The rearrangement links TRBV11-1 to TRBJ2-1, with 9 nucleotides matching TRBD2. Losses at the gene ends were 6 bases for V and 3 bases for J; bases not matched to a gene: 15. This CDR3 region has 18 residues. CDR1 and CDR2 (germline): SGHAT, FQDESV (reference sequence). The CDR3 sequence is CASSLSPTLAGNYNEQFF. For the CDR3, the DNA is TGTGCCAGCAGTTTAAGCCCGACCCTAGCGGGAAACTACAATGAGCAGTTCTTC.

As DNA, the CDR3 is TGTGCCAGCAGCACCAGTCTAGCGGGAGCAAATGAGCAGTTCTTC. Translating it yields CASSTSLAGANEQFF. The V gene is TRBV11-2, the J gene TRBJ2-1, with 10 bases fitting TRBD2. There are 15 residues in the CDR3. Germline V gene data show CDR1 as SGHAT and CDR2 as FQNNGV. Trimming cost V 5 bases and J 7 bases; bases outside gene matches: 8.